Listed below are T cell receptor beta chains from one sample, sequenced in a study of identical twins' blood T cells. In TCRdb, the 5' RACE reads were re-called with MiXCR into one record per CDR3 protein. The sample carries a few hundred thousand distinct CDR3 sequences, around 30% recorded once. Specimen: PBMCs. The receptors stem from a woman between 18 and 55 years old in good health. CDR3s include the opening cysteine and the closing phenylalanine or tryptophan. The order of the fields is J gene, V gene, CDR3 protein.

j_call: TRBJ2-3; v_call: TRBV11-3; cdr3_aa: CASSPVFPEREDTQYF
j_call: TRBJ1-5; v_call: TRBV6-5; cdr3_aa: CASSSTGIRQPQHF
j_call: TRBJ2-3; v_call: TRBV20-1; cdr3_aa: CSARVAGGLDTQYF
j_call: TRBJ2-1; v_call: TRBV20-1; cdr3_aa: CSASAYNEQFF
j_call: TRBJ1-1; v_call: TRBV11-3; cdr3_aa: CASRGAGEMTEAFF
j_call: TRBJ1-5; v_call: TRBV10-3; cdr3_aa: CAISVGVGDQPQHF
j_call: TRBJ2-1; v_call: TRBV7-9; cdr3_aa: CASSRTRIGEQFF
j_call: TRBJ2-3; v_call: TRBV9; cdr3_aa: CASSLRDSRSTDTQYF
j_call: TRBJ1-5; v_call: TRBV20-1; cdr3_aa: CSVGDGSQPHHF
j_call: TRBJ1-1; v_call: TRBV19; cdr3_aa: CASSMGGANTEAFF
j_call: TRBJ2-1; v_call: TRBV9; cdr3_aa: CASSSQGGVSNEQFF
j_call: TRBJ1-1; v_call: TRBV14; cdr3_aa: CASSQEVLFRDRAGPEAFF
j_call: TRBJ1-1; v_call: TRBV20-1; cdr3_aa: CSATRRDEAFF
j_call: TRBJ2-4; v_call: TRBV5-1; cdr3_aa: CASSLELGNIQYF
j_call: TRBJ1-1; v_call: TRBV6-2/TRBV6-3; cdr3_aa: CASSYTGSWNTEAFF
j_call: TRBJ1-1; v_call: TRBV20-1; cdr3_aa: CSARDALTITEAFF
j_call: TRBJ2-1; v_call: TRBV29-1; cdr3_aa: CGVEPAGGAYNEQFF
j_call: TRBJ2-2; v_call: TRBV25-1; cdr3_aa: CASSERGEAGELFF
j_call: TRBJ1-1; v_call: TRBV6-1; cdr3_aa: CASSERGNTEAFF
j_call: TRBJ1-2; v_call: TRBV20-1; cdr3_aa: CSAPGQGEHYGYTF
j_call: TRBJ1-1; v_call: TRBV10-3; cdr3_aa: CAISVEGKNTEAFF
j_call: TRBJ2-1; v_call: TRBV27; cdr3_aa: CASSQRGGRHEQFF
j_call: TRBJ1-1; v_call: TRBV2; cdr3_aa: CASRGVEGAEAFF
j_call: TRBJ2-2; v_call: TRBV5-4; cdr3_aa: CASTTALANTGELFF
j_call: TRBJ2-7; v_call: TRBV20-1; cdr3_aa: CSARDWTSGTYEQYF
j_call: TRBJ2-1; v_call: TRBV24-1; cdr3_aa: CATSDASRGYNEQFF
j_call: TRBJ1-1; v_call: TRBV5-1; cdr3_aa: CASSLGGVLPNTEAFF
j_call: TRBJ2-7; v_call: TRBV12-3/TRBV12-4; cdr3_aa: CASSRDSSYEQYF